This T cell receptor (beta chain) was recovered during a study of blood T cells in healthy people across ages. Germline V gives CDR1 SQVTM, CDR2 ANQGSEA. This CDR3 region has 13 residues. V lost 6 bases and J lost 2, with 14 bases in between. Then a second PCR, running roughly 7 to 11 cycles, was carried out with a sample-barcoded 5' primer and a J-beta primer mix. Each single sample gave us at least 2.5 million CDR3-containing paired-end reads. MiXCR, run by TCRdb on the 5' RACE reads, gives a single entry per CDR3 protein. The sample lists over a million distinct CDR3 sequences; 35% to 50% were seen once.

The chain is built from TRBV29-1 and TRBJ2-7; D perhaps matches TRBD1 (6 bases). Sequencing input: blood. This sequence originates from a woman aged 60 to 75 in good health. The CDR3 region is CSVTDRSPYEQYF. Here the CDR3 DNA reads TGCAGCGTAACAGACAGGAGCCCCTACGAGCAGTACTTC.